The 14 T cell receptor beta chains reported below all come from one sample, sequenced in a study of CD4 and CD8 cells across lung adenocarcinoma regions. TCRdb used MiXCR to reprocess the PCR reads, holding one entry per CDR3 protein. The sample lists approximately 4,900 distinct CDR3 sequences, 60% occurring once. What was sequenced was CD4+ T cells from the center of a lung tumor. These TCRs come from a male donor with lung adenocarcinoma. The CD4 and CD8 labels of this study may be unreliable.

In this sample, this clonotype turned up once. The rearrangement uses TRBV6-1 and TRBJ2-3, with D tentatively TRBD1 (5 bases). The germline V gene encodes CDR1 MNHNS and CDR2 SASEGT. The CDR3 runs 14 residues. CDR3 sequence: CAGSGQGDQETQYF. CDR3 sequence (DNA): TGTGCGGGCAGTGGGCAGGGCGACCAAGAGACGCAGTATTTT.

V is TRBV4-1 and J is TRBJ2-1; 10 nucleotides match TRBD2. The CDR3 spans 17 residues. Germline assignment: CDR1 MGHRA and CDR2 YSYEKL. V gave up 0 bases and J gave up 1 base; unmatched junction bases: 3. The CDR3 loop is CASSQESSGGSYNEQFF. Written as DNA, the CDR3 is TGCGCCAGCAGCCAAGAATCTAGCGGGGGATCCTACAATGAGCAGTTCTTC.

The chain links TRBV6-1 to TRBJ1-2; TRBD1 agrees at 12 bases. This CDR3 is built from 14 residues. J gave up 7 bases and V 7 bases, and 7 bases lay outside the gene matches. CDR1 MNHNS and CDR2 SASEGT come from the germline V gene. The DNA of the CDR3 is TGTGCCAGCACCTCGGGACAGGGGGCCGGTGGCTACACCTTC. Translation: CASTSGQGAGGYTF.

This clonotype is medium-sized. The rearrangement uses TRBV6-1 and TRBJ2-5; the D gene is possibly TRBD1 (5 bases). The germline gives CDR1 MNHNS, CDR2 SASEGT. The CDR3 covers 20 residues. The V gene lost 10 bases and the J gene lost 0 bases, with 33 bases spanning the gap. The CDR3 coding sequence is TGTGCCACACAACACTTGGACCTCTCATGGAACAGGCTACACCAAGAGACCCAGTACTTC. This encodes CATQHLDLSWNRLHQETQYF.

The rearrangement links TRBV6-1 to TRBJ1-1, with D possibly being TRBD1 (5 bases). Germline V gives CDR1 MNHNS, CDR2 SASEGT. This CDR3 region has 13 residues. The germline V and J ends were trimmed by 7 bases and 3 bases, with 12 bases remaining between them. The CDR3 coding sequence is TGTGCCAGCACTCGACAGATGGACACTGAAGCTTTCTTT. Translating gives CASTRQMDTEAFF.

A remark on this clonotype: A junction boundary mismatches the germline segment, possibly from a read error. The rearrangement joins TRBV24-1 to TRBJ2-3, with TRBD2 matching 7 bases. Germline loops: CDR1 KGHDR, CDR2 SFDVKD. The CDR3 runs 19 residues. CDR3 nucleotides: TGTGCCACCAGTGAGCCCCTTTGGTCGGGGCGGGGGAGCACAGATATTCAGTATTTC. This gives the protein CATSEPLWSGRGSTDIQYF.

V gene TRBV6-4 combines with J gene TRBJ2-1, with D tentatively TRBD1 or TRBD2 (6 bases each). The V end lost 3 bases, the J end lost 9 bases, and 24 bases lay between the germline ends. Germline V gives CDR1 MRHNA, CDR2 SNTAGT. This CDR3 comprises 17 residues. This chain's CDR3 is CASSELGGWGKMGEQFF. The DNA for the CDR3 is TGTGCCAGCAGTGAACTCGGGGGCTGGGGGAAGATGGGTGAGCAGTTCTTC.

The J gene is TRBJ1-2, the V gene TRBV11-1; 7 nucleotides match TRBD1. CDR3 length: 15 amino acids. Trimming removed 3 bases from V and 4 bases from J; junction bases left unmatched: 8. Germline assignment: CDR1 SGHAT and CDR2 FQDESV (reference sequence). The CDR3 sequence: CASSLDRWRSYGYTF. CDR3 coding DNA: TGTGCCAGCAGCTTGGACAGGTGGAGGAGCTATGGCTACACCTTC.

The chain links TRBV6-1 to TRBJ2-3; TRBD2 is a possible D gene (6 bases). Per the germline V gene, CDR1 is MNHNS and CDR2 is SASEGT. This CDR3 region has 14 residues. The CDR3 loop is CAGSGGRGTDTQYF. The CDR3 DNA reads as TGTGCGGGCAGTGGAGGACGGGGGACAGATACGCAGTATTTT.

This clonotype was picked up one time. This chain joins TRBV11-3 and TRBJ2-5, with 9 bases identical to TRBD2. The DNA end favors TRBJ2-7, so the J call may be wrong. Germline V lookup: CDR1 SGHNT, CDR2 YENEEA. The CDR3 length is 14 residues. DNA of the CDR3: TGTGCCAGCAGCTTAGGGGGACTAGCCTCCGAGCAGTACTTC. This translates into CASSLGGLASEQYF.

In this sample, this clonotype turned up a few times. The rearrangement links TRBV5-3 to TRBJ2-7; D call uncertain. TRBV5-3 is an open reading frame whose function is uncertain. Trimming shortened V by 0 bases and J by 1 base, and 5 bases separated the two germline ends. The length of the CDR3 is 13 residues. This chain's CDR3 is CARSLVQSYEQYF. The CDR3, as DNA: TGTGCCAGAAGCTTGGTGCAGTCCTACGAGCAGTACTTC.

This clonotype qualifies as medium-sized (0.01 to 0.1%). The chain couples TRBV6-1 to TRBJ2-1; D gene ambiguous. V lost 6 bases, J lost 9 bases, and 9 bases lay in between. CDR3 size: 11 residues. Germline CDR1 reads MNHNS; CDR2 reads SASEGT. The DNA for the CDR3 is TGTGCCAGCAGACTTTATAGTGAGCAGTTCTTC. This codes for CASRLYSEQFF.

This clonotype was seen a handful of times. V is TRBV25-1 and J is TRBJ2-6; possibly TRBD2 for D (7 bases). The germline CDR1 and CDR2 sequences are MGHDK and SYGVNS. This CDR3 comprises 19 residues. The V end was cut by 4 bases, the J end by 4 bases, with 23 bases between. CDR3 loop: CASSVTGTNPFTGANVLTF. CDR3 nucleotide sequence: TGTGCCAGCAGTGTAACAGGGACTAATCCCTTTACGGGGGCCAACGTCCTGACTTTC.

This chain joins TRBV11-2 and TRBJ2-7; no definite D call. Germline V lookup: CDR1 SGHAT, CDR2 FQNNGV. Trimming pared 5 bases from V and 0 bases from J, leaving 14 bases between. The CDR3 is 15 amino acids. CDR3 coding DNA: TGTGCCAGCAGCCCCGAGTTGATATTCTCCTACGAGCAGTACTTC. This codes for CASSPELIFSYEQYF. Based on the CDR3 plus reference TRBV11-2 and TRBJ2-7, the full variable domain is EAGVAQSPRYKIIEKRQSVAFWCNPISGHATLYWYQQILGQGPKLLIQFQNNGVVDDSQLPKDRFSAERLKGVDSTLKIQPAKLEDSAVYLCASSPELIFSYEQYFGPGTRLTVT.